The source of this TCR beta chain is a study of blood T cell repertoires in COVID-19. The wider study: The origin of the acute and convalescent COVID-19 samples was the United States, Italy and Spain. Sources were T cells, B-cell-depleted T cells, or PBMCs; the material itself was cDNA or gDNA.

The V gene lost 7 bases and the J gene lost 10 bases, with 17 bases spanning the gap. CDR3 length: 13 residues. Germline values: CDR1 LGHDT, CDR2 YNNKEL (reference sequence). Per the original methods: Amplification of reference gene primers was used by the study to estimate nucleated cell counts. Produced via immunoSEQ multiplex PCR; TCRdb's table is partial and in-frame only. That table is the source of V, J and clone size, and D and trimming were worked out from the DNA. The sample includes approximately 72,000 clones, almost 85% of them seen just once. The clonotype comes from a man in his fifties or sixties with active COVID-19. Source material: peripheral blood. This chain joins TRBV3-1 (or the pseudogene TRBV3-2) and TRBJ2-1; D may be TRBD1 (6 bases). In DNA, the CDR3 is TGTGCCAGCAACCATGGCTCAGGGGAGGAGCAGTTCTTC. Translating it yields CASNHGSGEEQFF.